Listed here are 4 T cell receptor beta chains from one sample, sequenced in a study of blood T cell repertoires in COVID-19. Only in-frame clones appear in the TCRdb table, and some are missing; sequencing was by immunoSEQ multiplex PCR. The data show about 230,000 clones, approximately 85% seen once. The sample was peripheral blood. The receptors originated from a man between 45 and 60 years old with COVID-19, enrolled during active disease.

The V call is TRBV18, the J call TRBJ2-3; 10 bases match TRBD1. With V trimmed by 6 bases and J by 2 bases, 5 bases remained unmatched. The V gene's germline CDR1 is KGHSH and CDR2 LQKENI. The CDR3 is made up of 15 amino acids. The CDR3 DNA sequence: TGTGCCAGCTCCCCCGGGACAGGGGTCACAGATACGCAGTATTTT. Amino acids: CASSPGTGVTDTQYF.

This clone showed up just once. The same CDR3 is also encoded by other DNA sequences in this sample. Here the CDR3 reads CASSQGQGDYEQYF. In nucleotides, the CDR3 is TGTGCCAGCAGCCAAGGACAGGGCGACTACGAGCAGTACTTC. The chain couples TRBV4-2 to TRBJ2-7; 7 bases match TRBD1. The CDR3 totals 14 residues. Germline-derived CDR1 and CDR2 are LGHNA and YNFKEQ. The J segment lost 3 bases and the V segment lost 1 base, leaving 3 bases of the junction unmatched.

The CDR3 here is CASSLLTQDEQYF. The CDR3 DNA sequence: TGTGCCAGCAGCCTCTTAACCCAGGACGAGCAGTACTTC. This chain connects TRBV9 to TRBJ2-7; the D is unclear. Trimming cost V 4 bases and J 5 bases, with 13 bases left between them. The V gene's germline CDR1 is SGDLS and CDR2 YYNGEE. The CDR3 has 13 residues.

The chain combines TRBV5-4 with TRBJ2-5, with D tentatively TRBD2 (5 bases). V dropped 4 bases and J dropped 1 base, with 11 bases sitting between them. CDR3 length equals 14 residues. Germline values: CDR1 SGHNT, CDR2 YYREEE (reference sequence). CDR3 in amino acids: CASSVSGSQETQYF. Here the CDR3 DNA reads TGTGCCAGCAGCGTATCGGGATCCCAAGAGACCCAGTACTTC.